The clone carrying this T cell receptor (beta chain) was seen only a few times. This sample is part of a study of blood T cell repertoires in COVID-19. Method: immunoSEQ multiplex PCR; TCRdb's copy keeps in-frame clones and lacks some. The repertoire consists of about 120,000 clones, with 60% to 85% occurring once and the leading ten covering about 2.5%. Trimming took 7 bases from V and 2 from J; bases not matched to a gene: 3. This CDR3 spans 13 amino acids. The germline V gene has CDR1 SQVTM and CDR2 ANQGSEA. The rearrangement uses TRBV29-1 and TRBJ2-1, with TRBD2 matching 9 bases. This sequence was found in a man aged 65 to 85 with acute or convalescent COVID-19. Sequencing input: peripheral blood. This CDR3 reads CSARLAAYNEQFF. The CDR3 DNA reads TGCAGCGCCCGACTAGCGGCCTACAATGAGCAGTTCTTC.